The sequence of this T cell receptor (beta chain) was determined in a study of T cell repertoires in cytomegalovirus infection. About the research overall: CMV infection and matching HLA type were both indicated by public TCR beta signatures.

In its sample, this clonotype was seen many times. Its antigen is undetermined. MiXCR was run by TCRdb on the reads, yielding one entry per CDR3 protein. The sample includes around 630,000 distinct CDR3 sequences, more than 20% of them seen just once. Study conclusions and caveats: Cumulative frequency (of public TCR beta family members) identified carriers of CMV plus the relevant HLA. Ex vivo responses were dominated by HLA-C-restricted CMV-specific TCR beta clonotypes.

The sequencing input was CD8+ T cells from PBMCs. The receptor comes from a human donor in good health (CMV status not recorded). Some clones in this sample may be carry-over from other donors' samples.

The CDR3 sequence is CAIIRTSGGFTYNEQFF. As DNA, the CDR3 is TGTGCCATCATTCGGACTAGCGGGGGGTTCACTTACAATGAGCAGTTCTTC. The chain carries TRBV10-3 and TRBJ2-1, with 14 bases identical to TRBD2. CDR3 length: 17 amino acids. Trimming removed 7 bases from V and 4 bases from J; junction bases left unmatched: 9. Germline V gene data show CDR1 as ENHRY and CDR2 as SYGVKD.